The clone carrying this T cell receptor beta chain was picked up one time. The antigen remains unidentified. This sample was taken from a study of T cell responses to AZD1222 COVID-19 vaccine. General observations from the study: Possibly, clonal diversity was underestimated; donors were largely white British and included more females.

Produced via immunoSEQ multiplex PCR; TCRdb's table is partial and in-frame only. This repertoire shows roughly 120,000 clones, just under 95% found once; its top ten account for about 7.8%. Deletions cut 0 bases from V and 3 bases from J, with 7 bases between. The CDR3 has 14 residues. Per germline, CDR1 SGHNT and CDR2 YYREEE (reference sequence). This TCR came from an adult in good health. The genes are TRBV5-4 and TRBJ1-5; D unresolved. The source material was peripheral blood, sampled on day 0 of AZD1222 vaccination. The CDR3 DNA sequence: TGTGCCAGCAGCTTGGGAGGTGTCAATCAGCCCCAGCATTTT. Amino acid sequence: CASSLGGVNQPQHF.